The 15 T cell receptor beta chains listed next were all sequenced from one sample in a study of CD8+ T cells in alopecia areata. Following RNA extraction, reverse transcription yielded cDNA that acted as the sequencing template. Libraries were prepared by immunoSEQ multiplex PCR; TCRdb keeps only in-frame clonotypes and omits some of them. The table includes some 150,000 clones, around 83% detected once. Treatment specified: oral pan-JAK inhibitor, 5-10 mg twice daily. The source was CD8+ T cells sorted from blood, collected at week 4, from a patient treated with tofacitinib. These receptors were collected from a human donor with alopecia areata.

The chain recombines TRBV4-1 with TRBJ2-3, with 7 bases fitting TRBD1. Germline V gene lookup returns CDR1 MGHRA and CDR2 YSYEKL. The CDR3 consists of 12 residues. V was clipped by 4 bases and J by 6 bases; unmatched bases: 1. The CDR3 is CASSRQGDTQYF. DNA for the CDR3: TGCGCCAGCAGCCGACAGGGTGATACGCAGTATTTT.

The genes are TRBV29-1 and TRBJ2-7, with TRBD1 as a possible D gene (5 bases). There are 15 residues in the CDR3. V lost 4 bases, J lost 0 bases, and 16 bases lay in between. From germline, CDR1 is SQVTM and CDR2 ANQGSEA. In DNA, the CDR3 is TGCAGCGTTGTTGACAGTCCCTCTAACTCCTACGAGCAGTACTTC. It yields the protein CSVVDSPSNSYEQYF.

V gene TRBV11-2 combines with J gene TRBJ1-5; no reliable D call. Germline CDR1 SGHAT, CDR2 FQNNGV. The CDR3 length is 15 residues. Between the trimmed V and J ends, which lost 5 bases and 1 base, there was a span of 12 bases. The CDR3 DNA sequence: TGTGCCAGCAGCCCCGGACTTGAGAGCAATCAGCCCCAGCATTTT. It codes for CASSPGLESNQPQHF.

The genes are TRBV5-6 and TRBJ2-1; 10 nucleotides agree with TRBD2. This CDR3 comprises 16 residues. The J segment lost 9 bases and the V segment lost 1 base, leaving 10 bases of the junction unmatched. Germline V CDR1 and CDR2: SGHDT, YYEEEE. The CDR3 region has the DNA TGTGCCAGCAGCTTGTCCTCTAGCGGGAGTTGGATTGAGCAGTTCTTC. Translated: CASSLSSSGSWIEQFF.

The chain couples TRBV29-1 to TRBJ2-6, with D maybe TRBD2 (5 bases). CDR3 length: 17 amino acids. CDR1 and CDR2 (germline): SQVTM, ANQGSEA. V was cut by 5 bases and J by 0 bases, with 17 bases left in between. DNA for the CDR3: TGCAGCGTTCCTAAGGACTCATCGACCTCTGGGGCCAACGTCCTGACTTTC. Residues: CSVPKDSSTSGANVLTF.

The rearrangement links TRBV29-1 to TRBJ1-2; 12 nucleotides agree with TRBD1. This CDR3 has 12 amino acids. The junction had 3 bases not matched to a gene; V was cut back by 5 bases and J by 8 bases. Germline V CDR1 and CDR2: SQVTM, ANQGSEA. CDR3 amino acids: CSVTGTGGGYTF. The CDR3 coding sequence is TGCAGCGTTACGGGGACAGGGGGCGGCTACACCTTC.

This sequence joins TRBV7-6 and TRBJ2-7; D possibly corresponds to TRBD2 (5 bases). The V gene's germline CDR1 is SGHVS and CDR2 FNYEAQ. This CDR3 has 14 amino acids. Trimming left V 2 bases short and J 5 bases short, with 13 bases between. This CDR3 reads CASSLSRELNEQYF. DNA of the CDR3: TGTGCCAGCAGCTTATCAAGGGAGCTGAACGAGCAGTACTTC.

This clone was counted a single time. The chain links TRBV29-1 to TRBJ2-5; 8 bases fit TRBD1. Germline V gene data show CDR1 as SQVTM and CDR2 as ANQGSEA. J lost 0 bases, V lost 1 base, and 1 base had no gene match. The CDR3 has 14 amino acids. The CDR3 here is CSVEGTGYQETQYF. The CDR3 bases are TGCAGCGTTGAAGGGACAGGGTACCAAGAGACCCAGTACTTC.

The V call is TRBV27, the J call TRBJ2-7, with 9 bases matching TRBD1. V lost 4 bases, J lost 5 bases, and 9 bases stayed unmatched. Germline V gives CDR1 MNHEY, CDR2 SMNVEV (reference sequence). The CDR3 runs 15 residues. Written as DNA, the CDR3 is TGTGCCAGCAGTTCGCCGGGACAGGGTTTCCACGAGCAGTACTTC. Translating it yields CASSSPGQGFHEQYF.

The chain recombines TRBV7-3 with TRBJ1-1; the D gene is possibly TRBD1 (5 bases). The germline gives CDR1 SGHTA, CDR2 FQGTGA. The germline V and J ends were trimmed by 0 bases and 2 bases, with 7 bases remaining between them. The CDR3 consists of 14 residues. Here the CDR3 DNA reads TGTGCCAGCAGCTTAACGGGGGGAAACACTGAAGCTTTCTTT. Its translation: CASSLTGGNTEAFF.

Here the CDR3 reads CASSRGQHSYEQYF. The DNA for the CDR3 is TGTGCCAGCAGCAGGGGACAGCACTCCTACGAGCAGTACTTC. This rearrangement joins TRBV28 to TRBJ2-7, with TRBD1 identical over 7 bases. CDR3 length: 14 amino acids. CDR1 and CDR2 (germline): MDHEN, SYDVKM. The ends lost 6 bases at V and 0 bases at J; junction bases unmatched: 5.

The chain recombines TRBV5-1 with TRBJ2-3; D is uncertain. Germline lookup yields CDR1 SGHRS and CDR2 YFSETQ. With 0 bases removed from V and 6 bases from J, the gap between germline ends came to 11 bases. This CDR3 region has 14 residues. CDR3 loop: CASSLEVGRDTQYF. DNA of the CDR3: TGCGCCAGCAGCTTGGAAGTTGGTAGGGATACGCAGTATTTT.

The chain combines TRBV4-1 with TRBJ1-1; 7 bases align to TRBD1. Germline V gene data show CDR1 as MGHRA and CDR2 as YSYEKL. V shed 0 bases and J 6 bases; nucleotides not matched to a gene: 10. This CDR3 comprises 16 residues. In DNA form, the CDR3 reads TGCGCCAGCAGCCAAGATAGTAAGGGGGCAGGGGCTGAAGCTTTCTTT. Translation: CASSQDSKGAGAEAFF.

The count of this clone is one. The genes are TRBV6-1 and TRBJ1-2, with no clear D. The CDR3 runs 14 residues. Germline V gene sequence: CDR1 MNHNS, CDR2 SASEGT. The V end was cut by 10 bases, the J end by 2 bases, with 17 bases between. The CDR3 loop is CATSGVGENYGYTF. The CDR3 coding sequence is TGTGCCACCTCGGGAGTCGGGGAAAACTATGGCTACACCTTC.

The chain's CDR3 is CASSQARGYTGELFF. The CDR3 bases are TGCGCCAGCAGCCAAGCCAGGGGGTACACCGGGGAGCTGTTTTTT. This chain uses TRBV4-1 with TRBJ2-2; 7 bases match TRBD1. The CDR3 spans 15 residues. The germline V gene has CDR1 MGHRA and CDR2 YSYEKL. Losses at the gene ends were 1 base for V and 3 bases for J; bases not matched to a gene: 2.